The 12 T cell receptor beta chains below come from one sample, sequenced in a study of preoperative IRX-2 immunotherapy in early breast cancer. The treatment denotes: preoperative locoregional IRX-2 cytokine immunotherapy. Sequenced by immunoSEQ multiplex PCR; TCRdb stores in-frame clones only, minus some. The sample lists roughly 29,000 clones, roughly 89% occurring once. The sample was gathered from a patient treated with IRX-2 immunotherapy. The origin of the receptors is a human donor with breast cancer.

The J gene is TRBJ1-1, the V gene TRBV11-3, with 9 bases aligning to TRBD1. Germline V gene lookup returns CDR1 SGHNT and CDR2 YENEEA. The CDR3 covers 16 residues. Trimming removed 5 bases from V and 4 bases from J; junction bases left unmatched: 11. CDR3 in amino acids: CASSPGTGRGSTEAFF. For the CDR3, the DNA is TGTGCCAGCAGCCCAGGGACAGGGCGGGGTTCCACTGAAGCTTTCTTT.

As to this clone: Its ends do not fully match the called genes, so a read error is possible. The chain recombines TRBV5-1 with TRBJ2-3; 9 bases line up with TRBD2. There are 14 residues in the CDR3. The germline V gene encodes CDR1 SGHRS and CDR2 YFSETQ. The CDR3 bases are TGCGCCAGCGGCTTAGCGGGGGGCACAGATACGCAGTATTTT. This translates into CASGLAGGTDTQYF.

This clone was detected only a few times. The chain combines TRBV5-4 with TRBJ2-1; maybe TRBD2 (6 bases). The germline V gene has CDR1 SGHNT and CDR2 YYREEE (reference sequence). V was clipped by 3 bases and J by 4 bases, with 11 bases between them. The CDR3 length is 14 residues. CDR3 sequence reads: CASSWDSSYNEQFF. Written as DNA, the CDR3 is TGTGCCAGCAGCTGGGACTCCAGTTACAATGAGCAGTTCTTC.

The chain has TRBV14 and TRBJ2-2, with 7 bases that match TRBD1. V was pared by 6 bases and J by 5 bases, with 9 bases of the junction left unmatched. The CDR3 has 15 amino acids. Germline assignment: CDR1 SGHDN and CDR2 FVKESK. The CDR3 DNA sequence: TGTGCCAGCAGGTTTACAGGGGCGGCGACCGGGGAGCTGTTTTTT. It is translated as CASRFTGAATGELFF.

This clone is a singleton in its sample. The V gene is TRBV2, the J gene TRBJ1-1; D ambiguous. The CDR3 covers 14 residues. The germline V gene encodes CDR1 SNHLY and CDR2 FYNNEI. Trimming left V 9 bases short and J 1 base short, with 15 bases between. This CDR3 is CASKRGTENTEAFF. The CDR3 region has the DNA TGTGCCAGTAAACGGGGAACGGAGAACACTGAAGCTTTCTTT.

V usage is TRBV7-2 and J usage is TRBJ2-1; 11 positions match TRBD2. Germline assignment: CDR1 SGHTA and CDR2 FQGNSA. The CDR3 spans 15 residues. Losses at the gene ends were 2 bases for V and 6 bases for J; bases not matched to a gene: 3. The DNA of the CDR3 is TGTGCCAGCAGCTTATTTACTAGCGGGGGCAATGAGCAGTTCTTC. Its translation: CASSLFTSGGNEQFF.

The chain joins TRBV7-9 to TRBJ1-3, with TRBD1 as a possible D gene (5 bases). The CDR3 is 15 amino acids. CDR1 and CDR2 (germline): SEHNR, FQNEAQ (reference sequence). Deletions cut 5 bases from V and 0 bases from J, with 11 bases between. CDR3 in DNA: TGTGCCAGCAGCCGGACACGGAGCTCTGGAAACACCATATATTTT. Its protein product is CASSRTRSSGNTIYF.

The chain recombines TRBV5-1 with TRBJ2-5, with 7 bases identical to TRBD2. V shed 3 bases and J 2 bases; nucleotides not matched to a gene: 4. The CDR3 covers 14 residues. Germline CDR1 is SGHRS and CDR2 is YFSETQ. The CDR3 DNA is TGCGCCAGCAGCTCCGGGCGGGGGCAAGAGACCCAGTACTTC. Amino acids: CASSSGRGQETQYF.

V is TRBV5-4 and J is TRBJ2-7, with 8 positions matching TRBD2. CDR1 is SGHNT, CDR2 YYREEE, per germline (reference sequence). The junction had 5 bases not matched to a gene; V was cut back by 4 bases and J by 2 bases. This CDR3 has 14 amino acids. DNA of the CDR3: TGTGCCAGCAGCCTCGCGGGGGGACCCTACGAGCAGTACTTC. Residues: CASSLAGGPYEQYF.

The genes are TRBV25-1 and TRBJ1-4, with unresolved D. V shed 1 base and J shed 2 bases, with 8 bases lying between them. The germline V gene has CDR1 MGHDK and CDR2 SYGVNS. The CDR3 runs to 15 residues. DNA for the CDR3: TGTGCCAGCAGTGAATCCCTCCCGACTAATGAAAAACTGTTTTTT. This translates into CASSESLPTNEKLFF.

The chain links TRBV2 to TRBJ2-7; 13 bases match TRBD2. CDR3 length equals 17 residues. Unmatched junction bases numbered 11, after V lost 4 bases and J lost 5 bases. Germline-derived CDR1 and CDR2 are SNHLY and FYNNEI. As DNA, the CDR3 is TGTGCCAGCAGTGGCCTCGATTGGACTAGCGGGAGTAACGAGCAGTACTTC. The encoded protein is CASSGLDWTSGSNEQYF.

V is TRBV7-2 and J is TRBJ2-1; D is possibly TRBD2 (6 bases). V lost 6 bases to trimming and J lost 9 bases, with 18 bases between them. There are 14 residues in the CDR3. Germline CDR1 is SGHTA and CDR2 is FQGNSA. CDR3 bases: TGTGCCAGCAGTAAATTCGGGAGTGGTCGTGAGCAGTTCTTC. Its protein is CASSKFGSGREQFF. The whole variable domain, filled in from reference TRBV7-2 and TRBJ2-1, reads GAGVSQSPSNKVTEKGKDVELRCDPISGHTALYWYRQSLGQGLEFLIYFQGNSAPDKSGLPSDRFSAERTGGSVSTLTIQRTQQEDSAVYLCASSKFGSGREQFFGPGTRLTVL.